This TCR beta chain is drawn from a study of blood T cells in healthy people across ages. Germline V gives CDR1 MDHEN, CDR2 SYDVKM. The CDR3 consists of 16 residues. Trimming cost V 4 bases and J 10 bases, with 20 bases left between them. Next came a second PCR, run for about 6 to 12 cycles, which used a sample-barcoded 5' primer along with a J-beta primer mix. TCRdb called the 5' RACE reads again in MiXCR, with one record for every CDR3 protein. The sample lists about 1,400,000 distinct CDR3 sequences, about 40% seen once, with around 8% in the top ten. Study-wide points: Per million T cells, TCR beta diversity dropped roughly linearly as age increased.

Samples each yielded at least 5 micrograms of total RNA. About this clonotype: Its cognate antigen is unknown.

This TCR came from a woman younger than 30 in good health. What was sequenced was blood. The chain links TRBV28 to TRBJ1-6; D unclear. The CDR3 nucleotides are TGTGCCAGCAGTTCCTCTGGTCGACCTCCTACCTCACCCCTCCACTTT. Translating it yields CASSSSGRPPTSPLHF.